This T cell receptor beta chain was identified during a study of shared clonotypes between healthy human individuals. Points from the study as a whole: An expected dependence of interdonor clonotype sharing on sequencing depth was noted.

Concerning this clone itself: Its target is unknown.

Into CD45RA+ naive and CD45RA-negative memory subsets, the CD4+ cells were split. TCRdb keeps only in-frame clones here, not all; method: immunoSEQ multiplex PCR. The table lists 2 million to 2.5 million clones, 85% to 95% of them singletons, with roughly 0.13% in the top ten. The CDR3 contains 17 residues. CDR1 SGHAT and CDR2 FQNNGV come from the germline V gene. The ends were cut back, 4 bases at V and 7 bases at J, with 26 bases in the middle. Specimen: naive CD4+ T cells sorted from blood. The subset was: CD45RA+ positively selected. The sequence derives from a man between 18 and 35 years old in good health. The chain is built from TRBV11-2 and TRBJ2-7; unclear D gene. The CDR3 DNA reads TGTGCCAGCAGCTCCCATACCGGATTGGGCAGCCTCGGAGAGCAGTACTTC. Protein sequence: CASSSHTGLGSLGEQYF.